The 14 T cell receptor beta chains below come from one sample, sequenced in a study of T cells in Graves' hyperthyroidism and ophthalmopathy. What was amplified from RNA transcripts were TCR beta CDR3 regions. The TCR CDR3 first-round RT-PCR relied on the HTBI primer set. TCRdb redid the calling of the multiplex PCR reads with MiXCR, one entry per CDR3 protein. The profile shows around 280,000 distinct CDR3 sequences, roughly an eighth of them singletons. The sequencing input was blood. All receptors come from a woman aged 40 to 50 with Graves' hyperthyroidism.

This clonotype was observed at least ten times. This chain uses TRBV7-9 with TRBJ2-7; D is undetermined. V dropped 0 bases and J dropped 4 bases, with 4 bases sitting between them. Per germline, CDR1 SEHNR and CDR2 FQNEAQ (reference sequence). There are 12 residues in the CDR3. The CDR3 region is CASSLARYEQYF. In nucleotides, the CDR3 is TGTGCCAGCAGCTTAGCCAGATACGAGCAGTACTTC.

The chain combines TRBV27 with TRBJ2-5, with 10 bases aligning to TRBD1. The CDR3 is 13 amino acids. With 6 bases clipped from V and 4 bases from J, the junction kept 2 bases outside the gene matches. Germline-derived CDR1 and CDR2 are MNHEY and SMNVEV (reference sequence). The CDR3 region is CASRTGGRETQYF. The CDR3 DNA reads TGTGCCAGCAGGACAGGGGGCAGAGAGACCCAGTACTTC.

In this sample, this clonotype turned up many times. The chain joins TRBV7-9 to TRBJ1-2; D call uncertain. The germline V gene encodes CDR1 SEHNR and CDR2 FQNEAQ (reference sequence). Trimming removed 0 bases at V and 3 bases at J, with 11 bases between. The CDR3 has 15 amino acids. The CDR3 DNA follows: TGTGCCAGCAGCTTAGCCGCGGGGAGTCACTATGGCTACACCTTC. Translated: CASSLAAGSHYGYTF.

The chain's CDR3 is CASSKEDVAFF. The CDR3 DNA follows: TGTGCCAGCAGCAAAGAAGACGTAGCTTTCTTT. V gene TRBV7-9 combines with J gene TRBJ1-1; no definite D call. The CDR3 is 11 amino acids. Germline CDR1 SEHNR, CDR2 FQNEAQ (reference sequence). V dropped 5 bases and J dropped 10 bases, with 11 bases sitting between them.

Only a few counts were recorded for this clonotype. The genes are TRBV18 and TRBJ2-1; perhaps TRBD2 as D (5 bases). Germline lookup yields CDR1 KGHSH and CDR2 LQKENI. The CDR3 consists of 15 residues. Trimming removed 2 bases from V and 0 bases from J, with 8 bases in between. CDR3 protein: CASSPTGYSYNEQFF. The CDR3 DNA reads TGTGCCAGCTCACCAACGGGATACTCCTACAATGAGCAGTTCTTC.

This chain uses TRBV20-1 with TRBJ1-3, with TRBD1 as a possible D gene (5 bases). V gave up 5 bases and J gave up 2 bases, with 16 bases separating them. The CDR3 covers 15 residues. Germline CDR1 is DFQATT and CDR2 is SNEGSKA (reference sequence). As DNA, the CDR3 is TGCAGTGCTCCAACAGGAACCCTCACTGGAAACACCATATATTTT. It yields the protein CSAPTGTLTGNTIYF.

This clonotype was counted ten times or more. This chain links TRBV27 with TRBJ1-1; D is possibly TRBD1 (6 bases). The CDR3 totals 17 residues. Trimming removed 0 bases at V and 6 bases at J, with 20 bases between. The germline gives CDR1 MNHEY, CDR2 SMNVEV (reference sequence). The CDR3 sequence is CASSLSFLGGGSAEAFF. In DNA form, the CDR3 reads TGTGCCAGCAGTTTATCGTTTCTCGGGGGCGGGAGCGCTGAAGCTTTCTTT.

In DNA form, the CDR3 reads TGCGCCAGCAGTGAGGTCAGGGAAGGAGGCTACACCTTC. It is translated as CASSEVREGGYTF. The V call is TRBV10-2, the J call TRBJ1-2, with D perhaps TRBD1 (5 bases). Trimming took off 2 bases at V and 8 bases at J, with 12 bases between the two ends. This CDR3 spans 13 amino acids. Germline CDR1 reads WSHSY; CDR2 reads SAAADI.

This clonotype was observed many times. The chain uses TRBV6-1 and TRBJ2-1; 12 bases fit TRBD2. Per the germline V gene, CDR1 is MNHNS and CDR2 is SASEGT. This CDR3 has 14 amino acids. V shed 6 bases, J shed 7 bases, and the junction held 4 bases outside the gene matches. The CDR3 loop is CASRTSGSNNEQFF. CDR3 coding DNA: TGTGCCAGCAGGACTAGCGGGAGTAATAATGAGCAGTTCTTC.

In its sample, this clonotype was seen once. V gene TRBV30 combines with J gene TRBJ1-5; the D gene is possibly TRBD1 (5 bases). The germline V gene has CDR1 GTSNPN and CDR2 SVGIG (reference sequence). CDR3 length equals 14 residues. The ends were cut back, 2 bases at V and 5 bases at J, with 13 bases in the middle. The CDR3 nucleotides are TGTGCCTGGAGTTGGAGGGGCGGCTATCAGCCCCAGCATTTT. Its translation: CAWSWRGGYQPQHF.

This clonotype was recorded many times. One junction end disagrees with the germline gene, perhaps due to a read error. The chain employs TRBV27 and TRBJ2-3, with D possibly matching TRBD1 (5 bases). From germline, CDR1 is MNHEY and CDR2 SMNVEV (reference sequence). The CDR3 has 15 amino acids. The CDR3, as DNA: TGTGCCAGCAGCCTAACAGGACGCCGCACGGATACGCAGTATTTT. Translation gives CASSLTGRRTDTQYF.

V gene TRBV15 combines with J gene TRBJ2-7; 7 bases are shared with TRBD1. The CDR3 consists of 14 residues. The V gene end was trimmed by 6 bases and the J gene end by 6 bases; junction bases not matched to a gene: 11. Per the germline V gene, CDR1 is LNHNV and CDR2 is YYDKDF (reference sequence). The CDR3 reads CATRAEQGISEQYF. CDR3 coding DNA: TGTGCCACCAGGGCGGAACAGGGGATATCCGAGCAGTACTTC.

The J gene is TRBJ1-3, the V gene TRBV20-1; D is ambiguous. The V end lost 3 bases, the J end lost 0 bases, and 9 bases lay between the germline ends. The CDR3 totals 14 residues. CDR1 is DFQATT and CDR2 is SNEGSKA in the germline V gene (reference sequence). CDR3 loop: CSARDLSSGNTIYF. In nucleotides, the CDR3 is TGCAGTGCTAGGGACTTGAGCTCTGGAAACACCATATATTTT.

This rearrangement joins TRBV7-9 to TRBJ2-2; D not resolved. The CDR3 extends over 14 amino acids. CDR1 and CDR2 from the germline V gene are SEHNR and FQNEAQ (reference sequence). The V end lost 5 bases, the J end lost 2 bases, and 9 bases lay between the germline ends. As DNA, the CDR3 is TGTGCCAGCAGCGTCGATACTAACACCGGGGAGCTGTTTTTT. Amino acid sequence: CASSVDTNTGELFF.